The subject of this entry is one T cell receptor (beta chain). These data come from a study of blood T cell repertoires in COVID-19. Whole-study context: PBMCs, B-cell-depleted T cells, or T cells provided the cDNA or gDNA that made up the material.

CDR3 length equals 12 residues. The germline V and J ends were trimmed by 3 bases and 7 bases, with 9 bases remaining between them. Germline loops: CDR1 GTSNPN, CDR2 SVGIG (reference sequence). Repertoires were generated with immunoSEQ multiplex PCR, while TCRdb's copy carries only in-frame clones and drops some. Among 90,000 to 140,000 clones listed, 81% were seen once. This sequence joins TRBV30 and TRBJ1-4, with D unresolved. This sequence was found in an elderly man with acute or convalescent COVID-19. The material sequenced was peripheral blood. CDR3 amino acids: CAWSDVGEKLFF. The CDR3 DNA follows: TGTGCCTGGAGCGATGTCGGTGAAAAACTGTTTTTT.